These 31 T cell receptor beta chains originate from one sample sequenced in a study of response to subunit inactivated influenza vaccine. TCRdb reprocessed the RT-PCR reads with MiXCR, giving one entry per CDR3 protein. Among more than 450,000 distinct CDR3 sequences listed, approximately 7.7% were seen once. Sequenced here: PBMCs from blood, sampled roughly 24 months after vaccination. The receptors originated from a man aged 50-75 years who received an inactivated influenza vaccine.

A few counts support this clonotype. The chain combines TRBV20-1 with TRBJ2-1; 8 positions match TRBD1. V lost 0 bases to trimming and J lost 6 bases; unmatched junction nucleotides: 13. The CDR3 is 17 residues long. Looked up from germline, CDR1 is DFQATT and CDR2 is SNEGSKA (reference sequence). The CDR3 loop reads CSARDPFRTGHLNEQFF. The CDR3 DNA reads as TGCAGTGCTAGAGATCCGTTTAGGACAGGGCATCTCAATGAGCAGTTCTTC.

This clonotype came up once. The rearrangement uses TRBV10-3 and TRBJ2-7; D is possibly TRBD1 or TRBD2 (5 bases each). Germline CDR1 is ENHRY and CDR2 is SYGVKD. CDR3 length: 14 amino acids. Trimming removed 10 bases at V and 5 bases at J, with 21 bases between. This chain's CDR3 is CATHGTLGSHEQYF. For the CDR3, the DNA is TGTGCCACGCACGGGACCCTCGGTTCCCACGAGCAGTACTTC.

Many counts were recorded for this clonotype. The gene calls are TRBV4-1 and TRBJ2-1; D is ambiguous. The V and J ends lost 0 bases and 5 bases respectively, with 14 bases between them. CDR3 length: 16 amino acids. Germline V lookup: CDR1 MGHRA, CDR2 YSYEKL. CDR3 loop: CASSQDRRQRNNEQFF. The DNA of the CDR3 is TGCGCCAGCAGCCAAGATAGGCGACAAAGAAACAATGAGCAGTTCTTC.

This clonotype occurred a few times. V and J are TRBV20-1 and TRBJ2-7; D gene ambiguous. From germline, CDR1 is DFQATT and CDR2 SNEGSKA (reference sequence). The CDR3 runs 15 residues. The V end was cut by 5 bases, the J end by 1 base, with 18 bases between. The CDR3 coding sequence is TGCAGTGCTCCCAGCCCGTCTCTATGGTCCTACGAGCAGTACTTC. It translates to CSAPSPSLWSYEQYF.

The chain links TRBV11-2 to TRBJ2-1; TRBD2 agrees at 10 bases. Germline-derived CDR1 and CDR2 are SGHAT and FQNNGV. J lost 6 bases, V lost 6 bases, and 11 bases had no gene match. CDR3 length: 16 amino acids. CDR3 sequence reads: CASRSLIAGGGNEQFF. The CDR3 DNA is TGTGCCAGCAGGTCTCTGATAGCGGGAGGAGGCAATGAGCAGTTCTTC.

The chain joins TRBV20-1 to TRBJ2-7; TRBD2 matches 11 bases. The CDR3 is made up of 15 amino acids. V shed 2 bases, J shed 3 bases, and the junction held 6 bases outside the gene matches. CDR1 and CDR2 from the germline V gene are DFQATT and SNEGSKA (reference sequence). The CDR3 sequence: CSARILAGVVYEQYF. CDR3 in DNA: TGCAGTGCTAGAATACTAGCGGGAGTAGTCTACGAGCAGTACTTC.

This clonotype was counted at least ten times. This chain joins TRBV5-6 and TRBJ1-5, with no clear D. Germline CDR1 SGHDT, CDR2 YYEEEE. V was cut by 2 bases and J by 4 bases, with 7 bases left in between. The CDR3 is made up of 13 amino acids. CDR3 DNA sequence: TGTGCCAGCAGCTTTCAGGAAAATCAGCCCCAGCATTTT. Protein sequence: CASSFQENQPQHF. Combining the CDR3 with reference TRBV5-6 and TRBJ1-5 gives the whole variable domain DAGVTQSPTHLIKTRGQQVTLRCSPKSGHDTVSWYQQALGQGPQFIFQYYEEEERQRGNFPDRFSGHQFPNYSSELNVNALLLGDSALYLCASSFQENQPQHFGDGTRLSIL.

Only a few counts were recorded for this clonotype. The V gene is TRBV29-1, the J gene TRBJ2-7; a weak D match, TRBD1 (7 bases). This CDR3 is 13 amino acids long. Germline assignment: CDR1 SQVTM and CDR2 ANQGSEA. V lost 7 bases, J lost 2 bases, and 15 bases lay in between. The CDR3, as DNA: TGCAGCGCCGGAACAGGGGAGGCCTACGAGCAGTACTTC. It codes for CSAGTGEAYEQYF.

This clonotype appeared a few times. J is TRBJ1-5 and V is TRBV6-1; D not certain. This CDR3 region has 14 residues. CDR1 and CDR2 (germline): MNHNS, SASEGT. With 4 bases removed from V and 2 bases from J, the gap between germline ends came to 9 bases. CDR3 residues: CASSVGRGNQPQHF. CDR3 DNA sequence: TGTGCCAGCAGTGTAGGGCGAGGCAATCAGCCCCAGCATTTT.

This clonotype turned up a few times. This chain uses TRBV5-1 with TRBJ2-3; D gene uncertain. Trimming removed 0 bases from V and 1 base from J, with 9 bases in between. The germline V gene has CDR1 SGHRS and CDR2 YFSETQ. The CDR3 runs 15 residues. CDR3 loop: CASSLGRQRTDTQYF. The CDR3 DNA reads as TGCGCCAGCAGCTTGGGACGGCAGCGCACAGATACGCAGTATTTT.

This clonotype showed up just a few times. The chain is built from TRBV20-1 and TRBJ2-1; 12 bases line up with TRBD2. Germline V gives CDR1 DFQATT, CDR2 SNEGSKA (reference sequence). The V gene end was trimmed by 6 bases and the J gene end by 7 bases; junction bases not matched to a gene: 7. This CDR3 is 14 amino acids long. The CDR3 loop reads CSATLAGGPNEQFF. CDR3 nucleotides: TGCAGTGCCACTCTAGCGGGGGGGCCGAATGAGCAGTTCTTC.

This clonotype was found a few times. This chain links TRBV12-3 or TRBV12-4 with TRBJ1-1; TRBD1 agrees at 7 bases. J was trimmed by 8 bases and V by 5 bases; bases with no gene match: 8. The CDR3 covers 13 residues. CDR3 nucleotides: TGTGCCAGCAGTCTTTCACAGGGGTCGGAAGCTTTCTTT. Encoded protein: CASSLSQGSEAFF.

This clonotype occurred a few times. The CDR3 spells CSARDRVVGTDTQYF. The CDR3 region has the DNA TGCAGTGCTAGAGACAGGGTGGTGGGGACAGATACGCAGTATTTT. The chain recombines TRBV20-1 with TRBJ2-3; possibly TRBD1 for D (5 bases). The V end was cut by 0 bases, the J end by 3 bases, with 13 bases between. The CDR3 has 15 residues. CDR1 and CDR2 from the germline V gene are DFQATT and SNEGSKA (reference sequence).

This clonotype was picked up a small number of times. The chain carries TRBV5-5 and TRBJ2-7; D not certain. The CDR3 spans 13 residues. With 0 bases removed from V and 5 bases from J, the gap between germline ends came to 9 bases. CDR1 is SGHKS and CDR2 is YYEKEE in the germline V gene (reference sequence). The CDR3 is CASSLALNHEQYF. DNA of the CDR3: TGTGCCAGCAGCTTGGCCCTGAACCACGAGCAGTACTTC.

The gene calls are TRBV7-9 and TRBJ2-5; unclear D gene. With 2 bases removed from V and 4 bases from J, the gap between germline ends came to 11 bases. The CDR3 spans 14 residues. Looked up from germline, CDR1 is SEHNR and CDR2 is FQNEAQ (reference sequence). The CDR3 is CASSLNNGRETQYF. In DNA form, the CDR3 reads TGTGCCAGCAGCTTAAATAATGGGCGAGAGACCCAGTACTTC. The entire variable domain, with the rest obtained from reference TRBV7-9 and TRBJ2-5, is as follows: DTGVSQNPRHKITKRGQNVTFRCDPISEHNRLYWYRQTLGQGPEFLTYFQNEAQLEKSRLLSDRFSAERPKGSFSTLEIQRTEQGDSAMYLCASSLNNGRETQYFGPGTRLLVL.

The chain couples TRBV24-1 to TRBJ2-5; the match to TRBD1 covers 8 bases. The CDR3 runs to 16 residues. The V and J ends lost 3 bases and 5 bases, in that order; junction bases with no gene match: 10. Per germline, CDR1 KGHDR and CDR2 SFDVKD. The CDR3 DNA sequence: TGTGCCACCAGTGATGCCGGGACAGGATGGGCGGAGACCCAGTACTTC. Residues: CATSDAGTGWAETQYF.

This clonotype has more than one count but fewer than ten. The rearrangement links TRBV7-9 to TRBJ2-5; maybe TRBD2 (7 bases). CDR3 length equals 14 residues. The V end was cut by 5 bases, the J end by 3 bases, with 13 bases between. From germline, CDR1 is SEHNR and CDR2 FQNEAQ (reference sequence). CDR3 region: CASSAPGGEETQYF. The CDR3 region has the DNA TGTGCCAGCAGCGCCCCGGGGGGCGAAGAGACCCAGTACTTC.

This clonotype was detected a few times. The chain is built from TRBV6-1 and TRBJ2-7; D is unclear. Germline V lookup: CDR1 MNHNS, CDR2 SASEGT. The CDR3 length is 13 residues. V lost 5 bases, J lost 9 bases, and 17 bases lay in between. The CDR3 reads CASSPRIGLSQYF. The CDR3 nucleotides read TGTGCCAGCAGTCCCCGTATAGGGCTCTCGCAGTACTTC.

The table lists this clonotype with many counts. This chain uses TRBV20-1 with TRBJ2-2; 9 bases fit TRBD2. Per germline, CDR1 DFQATT and CDR2 SNEGSKA (reference sequence). The ends lost 1 base at V and 2 bases at J; junction bases unmatched: 5. The length of the CDR3 is 16 residues. The CDR3 sequence: CSARGTAGGNTGELFF. The CDR3 DNA reads TGCAGTGCTAGAGGCACAGCGGGGGGTAACACCGGGGAGCTGTTTTTT.

This rearrangement joins TRBV20-1 to TRBJ2-7; 7 bases fit TRBD1. With 5 bases clipped from V and 7 bases from J, the junction kept 5 bases outside the gene matches. The CDR3 has 11 residues. Per the germline V gene, CDR1 is DFQATT and CDR2 is SNEGSKA (reference sequence). The CDR3 DNA reads TGCAGTGCTGGGCAGGACAGGGAGCAGTACTTC. Amino acid sequence: CSAGQDREQYF.

In this sample, this clonotype turned up many times. This chain connects TRBV12-3 or TRBV12-4 to TRBJ1-1; 8 bases are shared with TRBD1. J lost 5 bases, V lost 2 bases, and 7 bases had no gene match. The CDR3 length is 15 residues. The CDR3 region is CASSLSGTGRTEAFF. In DNA form, the CDR3 reads TGTGCCAGCAGTTTATCCGGGACAGGTCGGACTGAAGCTTTCTTT.

In this sample, this clonotype turned up a few times. This chain links TRBV7-2 with TRBJ2-7; TRBD1 is a possible D gene (6 bases). Trimming removed 6 bases from V and 3 bases from J, with 15 bases in between. CDR3 length: 14 amino acids. CDR1 and CDR2 from the germline V gene are SGHTA and FQGNSA. The CDR3 loop is CASSPSRTDYEQYF. The CDR3 region has the DNA TGTGCCAGCAGTCCTTCCCGGACAGACTACGAGCAGTACTTC.

This clonotype was observed at least ten times. V usage is TRBV12-3 or TRBV12-4 and J usage is TRBJ1-1; D is uncertain. The CDR3 runs 13 residues. V was pared by 1 base and J by 6 bases, with 9 bases between. CDR3 bases: TGTGCCAGCAGTTTAGGGCAGTTTGCTGAAGCTTTCTTT. It codes for CASSLGQFAEAFF.

This clonotype was recorded a few times. The chain is built from TRBV12-3 or TRBV12-4 and TRBJ2-3; perhaps TRBD2 as D (5 bases). CDR3 length: 16 residues. Trimming stripped 2 bases from V and 0 bases from J, with 12 bases between. DNA of the CDR3: TGTGCCAGCAGTTTAAAGCGAGGGCTAAGCACAGATACGCAGTATTTT. Translation: CASSLKRGLSTDTQYF.

V and J are TRBV5-1 and TRBJ1-2; D gene unclear. This CDR3 has 13 residues. Trimming cost V 0 bases and J 4 bases, with 7 bases left between them. CDR1 SGHRS and CDR2 YFSETQ come from the germline V gene. For the CDR3, the DNA is TGCGCCAGCAGCTTGGGTGCCCCCTATGGCTACACCTTC. This gives the protein CASSLGAPYGYTF.

In this sample, this clonotype turned up a few times. V usage is TRBV5-1 and J usage is TRBJ1-1; D possibly corresponds to TRBD1 (5 bases). The CDR3 totals 15 residues. Trimming stripped 4 bases from V and 1 base from J, with 14 bases between. Per the germline V gene, CDR1 is SGHRS and CDR2 is YFSETQ. CDR3 sequence: CASSPSIRGNTEAFF. CDR3 nucleotide sequence: TGCGCCAGCAGCCCCTCGATAAGGGGGAACACTGAAGCTTTCTTT.

This clonotype turned up a few times. The chain couples TRBV7-2 to TRBJ1-2, with D maybe TRBD1 (5 bases). The V end lost 8 bases, the J end lost 0 bases, and 16 bases lay between the germline ends. Germline CDR1 and CDR2: SGHTA and FQGNSA. The CDR3 loop spans 15 amino acids. The CDR3: CASVPGTRTNYGYTF. CDR3 bases: TGTGCCAGCGTCCCTGGGACGAGAACTAACTATGGCTACACCTTC.

On this clonotype: A read error may produce the germline difference seen at one junction end. The V call is TRBV5-1, the J call TRBJ1-1; D might be TRBD1 (6 bases). In germline, CDR1 is SGHRS, CDR2 YFSETQ. The CDR3 runs 16 residues. The CDR3 DNA sequence: TGCGCCGGCAGCTTGGGGGCGGCGGATACCTACACTGAAGCTTTCTTT. Translated, it gives CAGSLGAADTYTEAFF.

This clonotype has a count of ten or more. The chain recombines TRBV20-1 with TRBJ1-1, with 7 bases aligning to TRBD1. The CDR3 is 14 amino acids. The germline V gene encodes CDR1 DFQATT and CDR2 SNEGSKA (reference sequence). Trimming cost V 7 bases and J 0 bases; bases outside gene matches: 8. The CDR3 reads CSGTTGPMNTEAFF. The CDR3 DNA follows: TGCAGTGGCACGACAGGGCCCATGAACACTGAAGCTTTCTTT.

The chain joins TRBV4-2 to TRBJ2-3; 9 nucleotides match TRBD2. Per the germline V gene, CDR1 is LGHNA and CDR2 is YNFKEQ. The CDR3 is 17 residues long. The junction had 10 bases not matched to a gene; V was cut back by 0 bases and J by 6 bases. The CDR3 nucleotides read TGTGCCAGCAGCCAAGAGCCCGCTAGCGGGGTCAGGGATACGCAGTATTTT. It is translated as CASSQEPASGVRDTQYF.

This clonotype turned up a few times. This chain joins TRBV4-1 and TRBJ1-5; D perhaps matches TRBD1 (5 bases). The germline CDR1 and CDR2 sequences are MGHRA and YSYEKL. This CDR3 is 15 amino acids long. V was cut by 0 bases and J by 11 bases, with 17 bases left in between. The chain's CDR3 is CASSQEGSNRRAQHF. The CDR3 DNA reads TGCGCCAGCAGCCAAGAAGGATCGAACAGGCGAGCCCAGCATTTT.